This T cell receptor (beta chain) was captured by sequencing in a study of cytomegalovirus exposure and HLA in healthy donors. A multiplex PCR was run with 60 Vbeta primers and 13 Jbeta primers. The method was immunoSEQ multiplex PCR; TCRdb's version includes in-frame clones alone and lacks a portion of them. The repertoire holds approximately 180,000 clones, 80% seen once, with 5.5% to 7.5% in the top ten. The CDR3 has 20 amino acids. Germline CDR1 reads MNHNS; CDR2 reads SASEGT. With 4 bases clipped from V and 2 bases from J, the junction kept 20 bases outside the gene matches. The sequenced sample was PBMCs. This chain joins TRBV6-1 and TRBJ1-5; TRBD1 aligns across 7 bases. This receptor was obtained from a man aged 30 to 39 in good health and CMV-seropositive. The DNA for the CDR3 is TGTGCCAGCAGTGGTCCGAATACCTATGGACAGGAGCTTGGCAATCAGCCCCAGCATTTT. Amino acid sequence: CASSGPNTYGQELGNQPQHF.